One T cell receptor beta chain is described in this entry. Antigen: not known. The CDR3 covers 15 residues. Trimming took 5 bases from V and 4 from J, leaving 15 bases between them. Germline CDR1 SGHAT, CDR2 FQDESV (reference sequence). This record comes from a study of T cell repertoires in cytomegalovirus infection. TCRdb passed the reads through MiXCR, listing each CDR3 protein once. The sample holds some 590,000 distinct CDR3 sequences, around 40% seen once. General study results and limits: What dominated the ex vivo response were HLA-C-restricted CMV-specific TCR beta clonotypes.

This chain uses TRBV11-1 with TRBJ2-1; a possible D gene is TRBD1 (6 bases). Sequenced here: cultured PBMCs, sampled from culture after CMV antigen stimulation. The receptor was isolated from a human donor in good health (CMV status not recorded). Some clones in this sample may be carry-over from other donors' samples. The CDR3 sequence: CASSTGWEWYNEQFF. The CDR3, as DNA: TGTGCCAGCAGCACAGGGTGGGAGTGGTACAATGAGCAGTTCTTC. Full variable domain (rest looked up from reference TRBV11-1 and TRBJ2-1): EAEVAQSPRYKITEKSQAVAFWCDPISGHATLYWYRQILGQGPELLVQFQDESVVDDSQLPKDRFSAERLKGVDSTLKIQPAELGDSAMYLCASSTGWEWYNEQFFGPGTRLTVL.